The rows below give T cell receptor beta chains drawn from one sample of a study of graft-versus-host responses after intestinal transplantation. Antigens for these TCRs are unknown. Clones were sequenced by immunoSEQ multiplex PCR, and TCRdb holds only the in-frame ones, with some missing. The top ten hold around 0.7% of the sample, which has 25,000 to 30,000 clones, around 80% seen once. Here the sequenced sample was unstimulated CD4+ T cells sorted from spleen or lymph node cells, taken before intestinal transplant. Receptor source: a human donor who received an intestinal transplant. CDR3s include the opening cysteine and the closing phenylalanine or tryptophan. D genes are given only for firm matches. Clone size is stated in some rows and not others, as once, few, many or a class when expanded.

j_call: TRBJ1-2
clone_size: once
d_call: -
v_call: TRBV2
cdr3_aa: CASSVVTAYGYTF
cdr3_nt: TGTGCCAGCAGTGTAGTGACGGCCTATGGCTACACCTTC

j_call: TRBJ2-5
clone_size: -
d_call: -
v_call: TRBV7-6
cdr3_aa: CASSLKVGETQYF
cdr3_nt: TGTGCCAGCAGCCTGAAAGTGGGGGAGACCCAGTACTTC

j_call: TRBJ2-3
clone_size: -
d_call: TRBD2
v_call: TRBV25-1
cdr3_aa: CASSVAGGTDTQYF
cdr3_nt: TGTGCCAGCAGCGTAGCGGGGGGCACAGATACGCAGTATTTT

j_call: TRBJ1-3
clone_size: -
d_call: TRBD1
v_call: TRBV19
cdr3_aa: CASSVGTEGNTIYF
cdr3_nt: TGTGCCAGTAGTGTCGGGACAGAAGGAAACACCATATATTTT

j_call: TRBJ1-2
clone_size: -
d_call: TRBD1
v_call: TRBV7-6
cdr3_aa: CASSSSDRADGYTF
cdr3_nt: TGTGCCAGCAGCTCTTCCGACAGGGCAGATGGCTACACCTTC

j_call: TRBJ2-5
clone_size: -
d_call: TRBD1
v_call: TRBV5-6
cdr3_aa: CASRGQGFGETQYF
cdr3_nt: TGTGCCAGCAGGGGACAGGGCTTCGGAGAGACCCAGTACTTC

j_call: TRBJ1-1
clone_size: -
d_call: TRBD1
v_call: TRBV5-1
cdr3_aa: CASSLTPGGRTEAFF
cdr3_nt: TGCGCCAGCAGCTTGACTCCAGGGGGCAGGACTGAAGCTTTCTTT

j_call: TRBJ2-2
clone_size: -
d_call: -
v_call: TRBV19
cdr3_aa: CASSIAGSTGELFF
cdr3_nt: TGTGCCAGTAGTATAGCGGGGAGTACCGGAGAGCTGTTTTTT

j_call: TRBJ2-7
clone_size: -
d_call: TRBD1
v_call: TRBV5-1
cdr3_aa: CASSSGQGVHEQYF
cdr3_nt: TGCGCCAGCAGCTCCGGACAGGGGGTCCACGAGCAGTACTTC

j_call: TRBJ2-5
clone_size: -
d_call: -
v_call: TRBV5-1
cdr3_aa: CASSYRVGQETQYF
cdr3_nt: TGCGCCAGCAGCTATCGCGTGGGCCAAGAGACCCAGTACTTC

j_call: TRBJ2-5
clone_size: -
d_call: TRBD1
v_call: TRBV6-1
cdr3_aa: CASSENRGRGETQYF
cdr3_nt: TGTGCCAGCAGTGAAAACAGGGGGCGCGGGGAGACCCAGTACTTC

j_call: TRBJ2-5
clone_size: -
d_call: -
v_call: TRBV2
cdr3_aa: CASSEWTRYSNQETQYF
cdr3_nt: TGTGCCAGCAGTGAATGGACCCGGTACAGTAATCAAGAGACCCAGTACTTC

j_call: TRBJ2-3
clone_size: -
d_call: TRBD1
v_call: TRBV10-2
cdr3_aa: CASSNRGRGTDTQYF
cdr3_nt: TGCGCCAGCAGTAACAGGGGGCGCGGGACAGATACGCAGTATTTT

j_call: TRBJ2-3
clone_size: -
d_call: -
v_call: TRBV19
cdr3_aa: CASSENTDTQYF
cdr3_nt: TGTGCCAGTAGCGAGAACACAGATACGCAGTATTTT

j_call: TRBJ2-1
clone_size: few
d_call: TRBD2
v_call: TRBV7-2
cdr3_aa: CASSFGSGYNEQFF
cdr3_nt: TGTGCCAGCAGCTTCGGTAGCGGGTACAATGAGCAGTTCTTC

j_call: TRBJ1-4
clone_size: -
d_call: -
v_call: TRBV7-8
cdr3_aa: CASSPRVGKLFF
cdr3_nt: TGTGCCAGCAGCCCGAGGGTAGGAAAACTGTTTTTT

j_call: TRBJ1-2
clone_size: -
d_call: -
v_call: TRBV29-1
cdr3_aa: CSVPAGGQGGYTF
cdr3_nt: TGCAGCGTCCCAGCCGGGGGTCAAGGAGGCTACACCTTC

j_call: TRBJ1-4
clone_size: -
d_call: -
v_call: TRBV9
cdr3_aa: CASSVEGSGDFATNEKLFF
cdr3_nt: TGTGCCAGCAGCGTAGAGGGCAGCGGGGACTTTGCAACTAATGAAAAACTGTTTTTT

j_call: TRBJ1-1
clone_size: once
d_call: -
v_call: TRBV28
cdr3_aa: CASSIPGQTEAFF
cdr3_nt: TGTGCCAGCAGCATACCGGGGCAGACTGAAGCTTTCTTT